Listed below are T cell receptor beta chains from one sample, sequenced in a study of blood T cell repertoires in COVID-19. Data came from immunoSEQ multiplex PCR; TCRdb stores just in-frame clones and leaves some out. The sample consists of around 40,000 clones, approximately 92% of them appearing once. Sequencing used peripheral blood. These receptors were taken from a human donor in a cohort sampled during active COVID-19. The CDR3 runs from the conserved cysteine through the conserved F or W. The D gene is left open where the match is weak. The listing skips clone size in some rows; elsewhere it reads once, few, many or a size class.

v_gene	j_gene	d_gene	abundance	CDR3nt	CDR3aa
TRBV7-9	TRBJ2-7	NA	NA	TGTGCCAGCAGCTTAGCCCTAGGGACAAGCTCCTACGAGCAGTACTTC	CASSLALGTSSYEQYF
TRBV7-3	TRBJ2-3	NA	NA	TGTGCCAGCAGCTTAACGGGAGTAGGAGATACGCAGTATTTT	CASSLTGVGDTQYF
TRBV7-3	TRBJ1-5	NA	NA	TGTGCCAGCAGCTTATCGGCGGATCAGCCCCAGCATTTT	CASSLSADQPQHF
TRBV11-2	TRBJ2-1	TRBD1	NA	TGTGCCAGCAGCTCAAGGGACAGGTTAAGTGGTGAGCAGTTCTTC	CASSSRDRLSGEQFF
TRBV5-1	TRBJ1-2	TRBD1	NA	TGCGCCAGCAGCTTACTTATTGGGACAGAAGTCGGCTACACCTTC	CASSLLIGTEVGYTF
TRBV6-2/TRBV6-3	TRBJ2-3	NA	NA	TGTGCCAGCAGTTTGTGGGACATAGGGGCAGATACGCAGTATTTT	CASSLWDIGADTQYF
TRBV5-8	TRBJ1-1	TRBD1	NA	TGTGCCAGCAGCTCGACAGGGCGGTGGACTGAAGCTTTCTTT	CASSSTGRWTEAFF
TRBV4-1	TRBJ2-7	TRBD2	NA	TGCGCCAGCAGCCAAGACGCTAGCGGGAGGGCCTACGAGCAGTACTTC	CASSQDASGRAYEQYF
TRBV3-1/TRBV3-2	TRBJ1-1	TRBD1	NA	TGTGCCAGCAGCCAACCGGGACAGGGGTCTGAAGCTTTCTTT	CASSQPGQGSEAFF
TRBV19	TRBJ1-5	NA	few	TGTGCCAGTAGTCCTCTGGACAGCCGCAATCAGCCCCAGCATTTT	CASSPLDSRNQPQHF
TRBV20-1	TRBJ1-1	NA	NA	TGCAGTGCCCAGGGTCTCCGTGAAGCTTTCTTT	CSAQGLREAFF
TRBV7-6	TRBJ2-2	NA	NA	TGTGCCAGCAGCTTAGCGCTCCCAGGCACCGGGGAGCTGTTTTTT	CASSLALPGTGELFF
TRBV18	TRBJ2-1	TRBD2	NA	TGTGCCAGCTCACAGACTAGCGTAAGCTCCTACAATGAGCAGTTCTTC	CASSQTSVSSYNEQFF
TRBV5-1	TRBJ1-4	NA	NA	TGCGCCAGCAGGGGGGGAGACGGGAATGAAAAACTGTTTTTT	CASRGGDGNEKLFF
TRBV7-2	TRBJ1-2	NA	NA	TGTGCCAGCAGCCAAAGCCCGGTGGGGGGCTATGGCTACACCTTC	CASSQSPVGGYGYTF
TRBV6-1	TRBJ2-7	NA	NA	TGTGCCAGCAGTGAAGGGAGGGGCTGGGGGTCGTCCTACGAGCAGTACTTC	CASSEGRGWGSSYEQYF
TRBV5-4	TRBJ2-3	TRBD1	NA	TGTGCCAGCAGCCTACAGGGGGTCGTCCGTGATACGCAGTATTTT	CASSLQGVVRDTQYF
TRBV5-6	TRBJ2-7	TRBD2	NA	TGTGCCAGCAGCTTGGGAGGGACTAGCGGGAACGAGCAGTACTTC	CASSLGGTSGNEQYF
TRBV5-1	TRBJ2-1	TRBD2	NA	TGCGCCAGCACCCCTCTCAGCGGGGGGGCCGATGAGCAGTTCTTC	CASTPLSGGADEQFF
TRBV10-1	TRBJ2-5	NA	NA	TGCGCCAGCAGTGACAGAAAAGAGACCCAGTACTTC	CASSDRKETQYF
TRBV18	TRBJ2-7	NA	NA	TGTGCCAGCTCACCACAAACAGGGAGCCCCTACGAGCAGTACTTC	CASSPQTGSPYEQYF
TRBV18	TRBJ2-3	TRBD1	NA	TGTGCCACCAAGGGGACAGGGTCAGATACGCAGTATTTT	CATKGTGSDTQYF
TRBV27	TRBJ1-4	TRBD1	NA	TGTGCCAGCAGTTCTTACAGGGGGCTCAATGAAAAACTGTTTTTT	CASSSYRGLNEKLFF
TRBV9	TRBJ2-3	TRBD2	NA	TGTGCCAGCAGCGTATCCGGACTAGCGGATACGCAGTATTTT	CASSVSGLADTQYF
TRBV6-5	TRBJ1-2	NA	NA	TGTGCCAGCAGTTACTCTCCGATCTTAAGGGGGGGCTACACCTTC	CASSYSPILRGGYTF
TRBV6-2/TRBV6-3	TRBJ2-2	TRBD2	once	TGTGCCAGCAGTGCCGGGAGGGAAGGCTCCGGGGAGCTGTTTTTT	CASSAGREGSGELFF
TRBV18	TRBJ2-7	TRBD1	NA	TGTGCCAGCTCACCCGTGCAGGGGGCCTACGAGCAGTACTTC	CASSPVQGAYEQYF
TRBV9	TRBJ2-2	TRBD2	NA	TGTGCCAGCAGCGTTAACGGGGGGGCGAACACCGGGGAGCTGTTTTTT	CASSVNGGANTGELFF
TRBV6-2/TRBV6-3	TRBJ2-3	NA	NA	TGTGCCAGCAGTTACTCGATTCCCCCCGGAGTGGATACGCAGTATTTT	CASSYSIPPGVDTQYF
TRBV4-1	TRBJ1-4	TRBD1	NA	TGCGCCAGCAGCCAATCCGGGACAGGCCGGATTAATGAAAAACTGTTTTTT	CASSQSGTGRINEKLFF
TRBV3-1/TRBV3-2	TRBJ1-5	TRBD1	NA	TGTGCCAGCAGCCTGACCGGGACAGGGAGACAGCCCCAGCATTTT	CASSLTGTGRQPQHF
TRBV7-8	TRBJ1-3	NA	NA	TGTGCCAGCAGCTTCGGGACACACTCTGGAAACACCATATATTTT	CASSFGTHSGNTIYF
TRBV27	TRBJ1-1	NA	few	TGTGCCAGCAGTTTAGGAACAGGGTTGAACACTGAAGCTTTCTTT	CASSLGTGLNTEAFF
TRBV27	TRBJ2-1	TRBD1	NA	TGTGCCAGCAGGGGGACAGGGGGCAATGAGCAGTTCTTC	CASRGTGGNEQFF